The sequence of this T cell receptor (beta chain) was determined in a study of cytotoxic CD8 clonotypes in ibrutinib-treated CLL. Findings and limits, study-wide: Sample timing was unmatched between remission and later-progressing patients; lymph nodes unstudied.

The CDR3 sequence is 19 residues long. Germline loops: CDR1 KGHSH, CDR2 LQKENI. Trimming took off 1 base at V and 2 bases at J, with 20 bases between the two ends. As regards this clone: Its antigen is still unknown.

With sequencing, the targeted depth ranged from 1 in 200,000 to 1 in 1 million T cells. Measured with immunoSEQ multiplex PCR; TCRdb has only the in-frame clones, and not every one. The sample holds approximately 46,000 clones, about 72% seen once. Frozen-stored PBMCs produced about 2 micrograms of genomic DNA for TCR beta libraries. The sequencing here drew on PBMCs, taken after 12 months of ibrutinib treatment. The receptor comes from a human donor with chronic lymphocytic leukemia. V gene TRBV18 combines with J gene TRBJ2-2, with a possible D match to TRBD2 (6 bases). As DNA, the CDR3 is TGTGCCAGCTCACCACTTCAATCGGGACTCTCTATTAACACCGGGGAGCTGTTTTTT. As protein: CASSPLQSGLSINTGELFF.